The source of this T cell receptor beta chain is a study of blood T cell repertoires in COVID-19. Overall study: COVID-19 samples, acute and convalescent, were from the United States, Italy and Spain. In each case, the material was cDNA or gDNA derived from T cells, B-cell-depleted T cells, or PBMCs.

Sequencing was performed with immunoSEQ multiplex PCR; in TCRdb, only in-frame clones are kept and a portion is missing. The data show about 330,000 clones, with approximately 89% seen just once and roughly 5.3% held by the top ten. Recruits, aged about 18 to 95 years, lived in under 25 US areas. Participants had their cohort set by participant-reported clinical history. This clonotype was sampled from a woman aged 25 to 45 who had recovered from COVID-19. Sequenced input: PBMCs or T cells enriched from blood (not recorded which).

The CDR3 nucleotides are TGCGCCAGCAGTGAGTCCGGGATTGGAAACACCATATATTTT. Translating gives CASSESGIGNTIYF. This chain connects TRBV10-2 to TRBJ1-3; D is ambiguous. CDR1 is WSHSY, CDR2 SAAADI, per germline. Trimming shortened V by 0 bases and J by 3 bases, and 6 bases separated the two germline ends. The CDR3 length is 14 residues.